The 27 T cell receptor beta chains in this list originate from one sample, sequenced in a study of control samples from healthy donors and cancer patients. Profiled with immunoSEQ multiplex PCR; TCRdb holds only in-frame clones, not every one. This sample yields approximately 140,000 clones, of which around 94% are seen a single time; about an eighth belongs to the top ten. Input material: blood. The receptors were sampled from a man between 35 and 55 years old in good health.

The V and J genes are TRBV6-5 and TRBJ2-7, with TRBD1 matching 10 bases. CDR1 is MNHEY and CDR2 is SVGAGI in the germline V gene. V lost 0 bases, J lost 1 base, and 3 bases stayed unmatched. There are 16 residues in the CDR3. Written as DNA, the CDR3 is TGTGCCAGCAGTTACTCCCCGGGACAGGGGTCCTACGAGCAGTACTTC. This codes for CASSYSPGQGSYEQYF.

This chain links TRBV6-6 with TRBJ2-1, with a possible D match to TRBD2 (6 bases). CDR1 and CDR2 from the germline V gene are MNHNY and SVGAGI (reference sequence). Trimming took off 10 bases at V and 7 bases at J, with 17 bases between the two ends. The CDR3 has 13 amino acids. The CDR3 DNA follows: TGTGCCACTAGAGGGACTTACCGGAATGAGCAGTTCTTC. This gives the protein CATRGTYRNEQFF.

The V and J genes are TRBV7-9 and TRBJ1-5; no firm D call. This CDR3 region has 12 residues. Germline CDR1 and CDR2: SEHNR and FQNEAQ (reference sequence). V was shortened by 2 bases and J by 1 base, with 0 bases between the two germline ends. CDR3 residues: CASSLSNQPQHF. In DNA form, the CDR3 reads TGTGCCAGCAGCTTAAGCAATCAGCCCCAGCATTTT.

CDR3 sequence reads: CASSLSGIGTGGPFYGYTF. DNA for the CDR3: TGTGCCAGCAGTTTATCAGGGATCGGGACAGGGGGCCCCTTCTATGGCTACACCTTC. The chain employs TRBV27 and TRBJ1-2, with 12 bases identical to TRBD1. The CDR3 sequence is 19 residues long. Germline lookup yields CDR1 MNHEY and CDR2 SMNVEV (reference sequence). V trimming: 0 bases; J trimming: 4 bases; junction bases outside the gene matches: 12.

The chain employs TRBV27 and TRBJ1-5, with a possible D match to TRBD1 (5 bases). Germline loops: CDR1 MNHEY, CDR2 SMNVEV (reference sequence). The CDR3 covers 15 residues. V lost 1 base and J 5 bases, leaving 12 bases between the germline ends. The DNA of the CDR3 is TGTGCCAGCAGTTTATACCAGGGTGTAGATCAGCCCCAGCATTTT. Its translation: CASSLYQGVDQPQHF.

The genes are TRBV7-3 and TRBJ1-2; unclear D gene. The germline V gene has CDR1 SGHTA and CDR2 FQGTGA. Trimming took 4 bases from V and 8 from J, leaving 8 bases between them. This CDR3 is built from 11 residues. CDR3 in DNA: TGTGCCAGCAGCTCCCGGGCCGGCTACACCTTC. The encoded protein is CASSSRAGYTF.

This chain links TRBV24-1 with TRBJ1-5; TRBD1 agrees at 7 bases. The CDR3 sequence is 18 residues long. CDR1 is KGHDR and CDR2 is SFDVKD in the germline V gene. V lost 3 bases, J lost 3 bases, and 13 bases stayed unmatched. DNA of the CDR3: TGTGCCACCAGTGATCCCCCAGGGTTAGGGGGCGTCAATCAGCCCCAGCATTTT. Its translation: CATSDPPGLGGVNQPQHF.

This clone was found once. The CDR3 loop is CASSVAGQDEGYTF. CDR3 nucleotides: TGTGCCAGCAGCGTAGCAGGACAGGATGAGGGCTACACCTTC. The rearrangement uses TRBV9 and TRBJ1-2; 7 positions agree with TRBD1. After removal of 0 bases from V and 8 bases from J, the junction contained 7 bases not matched to a gene. The CDR3 contains 14 residues. Germline loops: CDR1 SGDLS, CDR2 YYNGEE.

CDR3 sequence: CASSPNRGPGNTIYF. CDR3 coding DNA: TGTGCCAGCTCACCAAACAGGGGGCCCGGAAACACCATATATTTT. The chain couples TRBV18 to TRBJ1-3, with 9 nucleotides matching TRBD1. The CDR3 loop spans 15 amino acids. Germline loops: CDR1 KGHSH, CDR2 LQKENI. V lost 2 bases, J lost 4 bases, and 3 bases stayed unmatched.

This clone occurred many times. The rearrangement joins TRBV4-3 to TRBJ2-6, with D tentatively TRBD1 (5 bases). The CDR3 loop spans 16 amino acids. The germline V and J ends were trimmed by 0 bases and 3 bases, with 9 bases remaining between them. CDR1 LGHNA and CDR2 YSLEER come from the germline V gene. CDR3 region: CASSQDVTGGANVLTF. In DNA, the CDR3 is TGCGCCAGCAGCCAAGATGTTACAGGTGGGGCCAACGTCCTGACTTTC.

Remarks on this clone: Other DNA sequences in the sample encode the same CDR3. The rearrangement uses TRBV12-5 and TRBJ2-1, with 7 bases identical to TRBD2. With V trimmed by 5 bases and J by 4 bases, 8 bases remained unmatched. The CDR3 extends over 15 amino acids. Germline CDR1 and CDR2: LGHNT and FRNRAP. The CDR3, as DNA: TGTGCTAGTGGTCCATCCGGGGGGTATTACAATGAGCAGTTCTTC. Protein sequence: CASGPSGGYYNEQFF.

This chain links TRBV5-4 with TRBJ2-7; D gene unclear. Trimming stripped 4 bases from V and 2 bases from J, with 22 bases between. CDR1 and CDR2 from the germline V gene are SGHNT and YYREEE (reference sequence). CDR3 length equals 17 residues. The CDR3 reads CASSPKPRQVGTYEQYF. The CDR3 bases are TGTGCCAGCAGCCCCAAACCTAGACAAGTCGGAACCTACGAGCAGTACTTC.

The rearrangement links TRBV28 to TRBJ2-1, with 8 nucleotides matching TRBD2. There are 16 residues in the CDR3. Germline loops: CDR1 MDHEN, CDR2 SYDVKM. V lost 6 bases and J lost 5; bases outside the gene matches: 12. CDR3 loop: CASREAPGLVHNEQFF. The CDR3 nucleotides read TGTGCCAGCAGAGAGGCCCCGGGACTAGTACACAATGAGCAGTTCTTC. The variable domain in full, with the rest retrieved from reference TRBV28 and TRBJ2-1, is DVKVTQSSRYLVKRTGEKVFLECVQDMDHENMFWYRQDPGLGLRLIYFSYDVKMKEKGDIPEGYSVSREKKERFSLILESASTNQTSMYLCASREAPGLVHNEQFFGPGTRLTVL.

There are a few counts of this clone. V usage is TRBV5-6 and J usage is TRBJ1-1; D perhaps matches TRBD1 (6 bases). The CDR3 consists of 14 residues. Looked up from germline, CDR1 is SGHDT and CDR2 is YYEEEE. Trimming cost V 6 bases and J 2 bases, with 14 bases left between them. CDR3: CASTIWGLNTEAFF. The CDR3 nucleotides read TGTGCCAGCACCATATGGGGGCTTAACACTGAAGCTTTCTTT.

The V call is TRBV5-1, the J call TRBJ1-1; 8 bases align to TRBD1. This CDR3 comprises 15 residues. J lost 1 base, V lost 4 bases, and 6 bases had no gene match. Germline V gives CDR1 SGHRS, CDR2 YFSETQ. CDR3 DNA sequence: TGCGCCAGCAGCCGAGGACAGGGAGGGAACACTGAAGCTTTCTTT. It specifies CASSRGQGGNTEAFF. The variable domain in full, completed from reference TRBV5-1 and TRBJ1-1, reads KAGVTQTPRYLIKTRGQQVTLSCSPISGHRSVSWYQQTPGQGLQFLFEYFSETQRNKGNFPGRFSGRQFSNSRSEMNVSTLELGDSALYLCASSRGQGGNTEAFFGQGTRLTVV.

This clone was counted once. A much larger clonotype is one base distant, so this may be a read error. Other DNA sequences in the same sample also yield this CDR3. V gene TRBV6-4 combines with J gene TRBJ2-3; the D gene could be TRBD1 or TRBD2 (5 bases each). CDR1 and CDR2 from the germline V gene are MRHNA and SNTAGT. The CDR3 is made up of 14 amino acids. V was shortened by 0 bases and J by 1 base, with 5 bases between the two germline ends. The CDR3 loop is CASSDSGGTDTQYF. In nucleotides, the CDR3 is TGTGCCAGCAGTGACTCGGGGGGCACAGATACGCAGTATTTT.

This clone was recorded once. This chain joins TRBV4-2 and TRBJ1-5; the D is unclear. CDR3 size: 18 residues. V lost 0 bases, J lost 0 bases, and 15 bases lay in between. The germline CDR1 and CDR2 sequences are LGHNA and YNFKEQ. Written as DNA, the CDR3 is TGTGCCAGCAGCCAAGAATCGCGACTCCGGTATAGCAATCAGCCCCAGCATTTT. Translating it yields CASSQESRLRYSNQPQHF.

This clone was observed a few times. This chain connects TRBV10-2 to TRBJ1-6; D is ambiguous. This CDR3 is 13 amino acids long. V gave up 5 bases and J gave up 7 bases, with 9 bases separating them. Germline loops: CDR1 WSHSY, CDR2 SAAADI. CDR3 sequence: CASSPDGNSPLHF. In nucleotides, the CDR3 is TGCGCCAGCAGTCCGGACGGGAATTCACCCCTCCACTTT.

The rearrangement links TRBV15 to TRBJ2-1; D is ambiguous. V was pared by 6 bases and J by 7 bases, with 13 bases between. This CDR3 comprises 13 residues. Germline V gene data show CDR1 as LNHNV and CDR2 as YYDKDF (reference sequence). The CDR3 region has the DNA TGTGCCACCAGGATTGGGTCTGTAAATGAGCAGTTCTTC. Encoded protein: CATRIGSVNEQFF.

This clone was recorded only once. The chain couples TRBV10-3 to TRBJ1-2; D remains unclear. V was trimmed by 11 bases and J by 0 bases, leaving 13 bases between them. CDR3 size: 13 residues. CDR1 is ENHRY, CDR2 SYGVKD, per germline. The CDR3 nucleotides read TGTGCCCTACGAGAAGAAGCTAACTATGGCTACACCTTC. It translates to CALREEANYGYTF.

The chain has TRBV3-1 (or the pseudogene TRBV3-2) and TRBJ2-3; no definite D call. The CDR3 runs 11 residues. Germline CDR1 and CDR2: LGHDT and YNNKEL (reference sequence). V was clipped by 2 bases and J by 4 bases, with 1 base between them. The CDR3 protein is CASSQSDTQYF. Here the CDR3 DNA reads TGTGCCAGCAGCCAATCAGATACGCAGTATTTT.

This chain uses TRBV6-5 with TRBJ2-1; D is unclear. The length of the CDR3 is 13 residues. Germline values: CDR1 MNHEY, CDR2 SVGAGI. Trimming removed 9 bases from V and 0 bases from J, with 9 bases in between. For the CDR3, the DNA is TGTGCCAGTAGCCCGAGCTCCTACAATGAGCAGTTCTTC. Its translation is CASSPSSYNEQFF.

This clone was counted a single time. The DNA of the CDR3 is TGTGCCAGCAGCTTAATAGGGGAGCAGACCACTGAAGCTTTCTTT. Encoded protein: CASSLIGEQTTEAFF. The chain recombines TRBV7-6 with TRBJ1-1; a weak D match, TRBD1 (5 bases). The CDR3 is 15 residues long. Between the trimmed V and J ends, which lost 2 bases and 4 bases, there was a span of 14 bases. CDR1 is SGHVS, CDR2 FNYEAQ, per germline.

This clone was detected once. CDR3 bases: TGTGCCAGCAGTTTGGACAGGGGCAATGAGCAGTTCTTC. This codes for CASSLDRGNEQFF. V gene TRBV6-5 combines with J gene TRBJ2-1, with 9 bases identical to TRBD1. The CDR3 covers 13 residues. Germline CDR1 and CDR2: MNHEY and SVGAGI. The trim removed 4 bases at V and 6 bases at J, leaving 1 base unmatched.

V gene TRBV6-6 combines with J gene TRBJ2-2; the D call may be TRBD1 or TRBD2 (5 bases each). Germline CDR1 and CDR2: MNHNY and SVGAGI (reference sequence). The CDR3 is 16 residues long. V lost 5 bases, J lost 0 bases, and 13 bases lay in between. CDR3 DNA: TGTGCCAGCAGTGTACCGGGACGGACGAACACCGGGGAGCTGTTTTTT. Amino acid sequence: CASSVPGRTNTGELFF.

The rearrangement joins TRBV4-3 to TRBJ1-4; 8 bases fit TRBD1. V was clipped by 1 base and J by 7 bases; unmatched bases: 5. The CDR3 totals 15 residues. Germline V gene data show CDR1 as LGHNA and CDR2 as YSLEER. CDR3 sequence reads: CASSQVGQGGEKLFF. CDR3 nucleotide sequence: TGCGCCAGCAGCCAAGTAGGACAGGGAGGTGAAAAACTGTTTTTT.

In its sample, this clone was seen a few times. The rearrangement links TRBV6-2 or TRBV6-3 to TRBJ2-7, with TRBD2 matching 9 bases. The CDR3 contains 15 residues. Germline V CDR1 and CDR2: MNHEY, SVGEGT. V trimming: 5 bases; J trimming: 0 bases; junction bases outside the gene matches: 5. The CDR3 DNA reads TGTGCCAGCAGTGTAAGCGGGGGGAGCTCCTACGAGCAGTACTTC. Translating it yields CASSVSGGSSYEQYF.